These 27 T cell receptor beta chains originate from one sample sequenced in a study of blood T cells in healthy people across ages. Primed by a sample-barcoded 5' primer and a J-beta primer mix, a second PCR proceeded for 7 to 11 cycles. TCRdb processed the 5' RACE reads anew with MiXCR; each CDR3 protein has one entry. This sample has approximately 800,000 distinct CDR3 sequences, with more than 35% found just once. Sequenced: blood. These receptor sequences come from an elderly man in good health.

This sequence joins TRBV10-3 and TRBJ1-4, with 8 bases lining up with TRBD1. Germline V CDR1 and CDR2: ENHRY, SYGVKD. V trimming: 6 bases; J trimming: 8 bases; junction bases outside the gene matches: 5. The CDR3 consists of 13 residues. CDR3 residues: CAIRDRAGEKLFF. The CDR3 region has the DNA TGTGCCATCAGGGACAGGGCAGGGGAAAAACTGTTTTTT.

This chain joins TRBV6-1 and TRBJ2-2, with 7 bases fitting TRBD2. This CDR3 is built from 14 residues. Germline CDR1 MNHNS, CDR2 SASEGT. Unmatched junction bases numbered 4, after V lost 2 bases and J lost 7 bases. The CDR3 protein is CASSERAGDGELFF. CDR3 bases: TGTGCCAGCAGTGAAAGGGCGGGAGACGGGGAGCTGTTTTTT.

This chain joins TRBV20-1 and TRBJ2-3; D is undetermined. This CDR3 is 15 amino acids long. Germline V gene data show CDR1 as DFQATT and CDR2 as SNEGSKA (reference sequence). The V gene lost 4 bases and the J gene lost 0 bases, with 14 bases spanning the gap. The CDR3, as DNA: TGCAGTGCTACCCGTATGACGACTAGCACAGATACGCAGTATTTT. Translating gives CSATRMTTSTDTQYF.

As concerns this clonotype: A much larger clone lies one base from this, so it may be a read error. The chain carries TRBV28 and TRBJ2-1, with D possibly matching TRBD1 (6 bases). Trimming removed 6 bases at V and 6 bases at J, with 15 bases between. CDR1 and CDR2 (germline): MDHEN, SYDVKM. The CDR3 is 14 residues long. CDR3 bases: TGTGCCAGCAGAACACTAAGGGGGACCAATGAGCAGTTCTTC. Protein sequence: CASRTLRGTNEQFF.

The chain joins TRBV20-1 to TRBJ2-7; D unresolved. The tail of the sequence fits TRBJ2-4 better, so the J call may be wrong. The CDR3 has 11 amino acids. Germline V gene lookup returns CDR1 DFQATT and CDR2 SNEGSKA (reference sequence). The CDR3 protein is CSASLADIQYF. Here the CDR3 DNA reads TGCAGTGCTAGTCTGGCAGACATTCAGTACTTC.

This clonotype was detected a few times. V is TRBV13 and J is TRBJ2-7; D is unresolved. Trimming shortened V by 6 bases and J by 5 bases, and 17 bases separated the two germline ends. The CDR3 is 14 amino acids. Looked up from germline, CDR1 is PRHDT and CDR2 is FYEKMQ (reference sequence). The CDR3 here is CASSSKTESHEQYF. The DNA of the CDR3 is TGTGCCAGCAGTTCAAAGACCGAATCCCACGAGCAGTACTTC.

This rearrangement joins TRBV9 to TRBJ2-1; 10 positions agree with TRBD2. This CDR3 is 16 amino acids long. Germline loops: CDR1 SGDLS, CDR2 YYNGEE. V shed 1 base and J 6 bases; nucleotides not matched to a gene: 7. CDR3 coding DNA: TGTGCCAGCAGCGTAACCGGGACTAGCGTCGGCAATGAGCAGTTCTTC. Its protein product is CASSVTGTSVGNEQFF.

The V call is TRBV6-1, the J call TRBJ2-5; no clear D. Trimming removed 5 bases from V and 4 bases from J, with 14 bases in between. The CDR3 has 14 residues. Germline-derived CDR1 and CDR2 are MNHNS and SASEGT. This chain's CDR3 is CASSLNRLGETQYF. The CDR3 DNA sequence: TGTGCCAGCAGTTTAAATCGATTGGGAGAGACCCAGTACTTC.

This clonotype came up a few times. This chain joins TRBV5-1 and TRBJ2-7, with D possibly matching TRBD2 (5 bases). The germline V gene encodes CDR1 SGHRS and CDR2 YFSETQ. V shed 4 bases and J shed 4 bases, with 12 bases lying between them. The CDR3 has 13 residues. CDR3 sequence reads: CASSEETSYEQYF. The DNA for the CDR3 is TGCGCCAGCAGCGAAGAAACTAGTTACGAGCAGTACTTC.

This clonotype was seen many times. This chain connects TRBV5-1 to TRBJ1-2; tentatively, D is TRBD1 (6 bases). The ends were cut back, 7 bases at V and 4 bases at J, with 17 bases in the middle. The CDR3 loop spans 14 amino acids. CDR1 is SGHRS and CDR2 is YFSETQ in the germline V gene. CDR3 bases: TGCGCCAGCGACCCAGGGAGGGGGTCCTATGGCTACACCTTC. Residues: CASDPGRGSYGYTF.

This rearrangement joins TRBV28 to TRBJ1-5; D perhaps matches TRBD1 (6 bases). From germline, CDR1 is MDHEN and CDR2 SYDVKM. Trimming took 2 bases from V and 3 from J, leaving 14 bases between them. The length of the CDR3 is 16 residues. The chain's CDR3 is CASSLAPYRDNQPQHF. CDR3 DNA: TGTGCCAGCAGTTTAGCACCATACAGGGACAATCAGCCCCAGCATTTT.

About this clonotype itself: An end of the junction does not agree with germline; a read error may underlie this. The chain has TRBV7-9 and TRBJ2-7; perhaps TRBD1 as D (6 bases). The germline V gene has CDR1 SEHNR and CDR2 FQNEAQ (reference sequence). The CDR3 loop spans 12 amino acids. The CDR3 here is CAGSSQGYEQYF. CDR3 nucleotide sequence: TGTGCCGGCAGCTCCCAGGGGTACGAGCAGTACTTC.

This clonotype was observed a few times. The V call is TRBV4-1, the J call TRBJ1-1, with D uncertain. Germline V gene lookup returns CDR1 MGHRA and CDR2 YSYEKL. Deletions cut 2 bases from V and 1 base from J, with 5 bases between. This CDR3 is 13 amino acids long. The CDR3 sequence is CASSQQANTEAFF. The CDR3 coding sequence is TGCGCCAGCAGCCAACAGGCGAACACTGAAGCTTTCTTT.

This clonotype was observed a few times. The chain links TRBV20-1 to TRBJ2-5, with 9 bases fitting TRBD1. Germline V CDR1 and CDR2: DFQATT, SNEGSKA (reference sequence). The CDR3 loop spans 14 amino acids. V shed 6 bases and J 2 bases; nucleotides not matched to a gene: 7. In nucleotides, the CDR3 is TGCAGTGCACGGACAGGGGTGAATCAAGAGACCCAGTACTTC. Protein product: CSARTGVNQETQYF.

The chain links TRBV12-3 or TRBV12-4 to TRBJ2-2, with D possibly TRBD1 on 5 matching bases. The CDR3 consists of 13 residues. V was pared by 3 bases and J by 9 bases, with 11 bases between. In DNA, the CDR3 is TGTGCCAGCAGTTTTTTGTCAGGGAGGGAGCTGTTTTTT. Protein product: CASSFLSGRELFF.

The chain is built from TRBV29-1 and TRBJ2-4; D ambiguous. The J call is doubtful: the DNA matches TRBJ2-7 better. The length of the CDR3 is 14 residues. The V gene's germline CDR1 is SQVTM and CDR2 ANQGSEA. As DNA, the CDR3 is TGCAGCGTTGAAGATGGCGACGGAAACTACGAGCAGTACTTC. The encoded protein is CSVEDGDGNYEQYF.

This chain uses TRBV2 with TRBJ1-4; D is unclear. Germline values: CDR1 SNHLY, CDR2 FYNNEI. Between the trimmed V and J ends, which lost 3 bases and 5 bases, there was a span of 10 bases. The CDR3 consists of 14 residues. This CDR3 is CASSDGRVNEKLFF. The CDR3 coding sequence is TGTGCCAGCAGTGACGGGAGAGTCAATGAAAAACTGTTTTTT.

This clonotype came up many times. This rearrangement joins TRBV7-2 to TRBJ2-7, with TRBD2 as a possible D gene (6 bases). V lost 5 bases and J 1 base, leaving 9 bases between the germline ends. Germline-derived CDR1 and CDR2 are SGHTA and FQGNSA. The CDR3 extends over 13 amino acids. DNA of the CDR3: TGTGCCAGCAGCGCGGGACGGTCCTACGAGCAGTACTTC. Amino acid sequence: CASSAGRSYEQYF.

The chain joins TRBV4-1 to TRBJ2-3, with D hard to call. Trimming pared 0 bases from V and 2 bases from J, leaving 6 bases between. The CDR3 runs to 14 residues. Germline V lookup: CDR1 MGHRA, CDR2 YSYEKL. The DNA for the CDR3 is TGCGCCAGCAGCCAAGATGCGCACACAGATACGCAGTATTTT. Its protein is CASSQDAHTDTQYF.

This sequence joins TRBV12-3 or TRBV12-4 and TRBJ1-2; D gene ambiguous. The CDR3 is 14 amino acids. V shed 0 bases and J shed 6 bases, with 11 bases lying between them. Written as DNA, the CDR3 is TGTGCCAGCAGTTTAGCGGTCCGGACGGATGGCTACACCTTC. Its translation is CASSLAVRTDGYTF.

In this sample, this clonotype turned up once. As DNA, the CDR3 is TGCAGTGCCAACCTCCCCAATTCACCCCTCCACTTT. Translating gives CSANLPNSPLHF. The chain employs TRBV20-1 and TRBJ1-6; D not resolved. The germline CDR1 and CDR2 sequences are DFQATT and SNEGSKA (reference sequence). V lost 6 bases and J 7 bases, leaving 10 bases between the germline ends. CDR3 length equals 12 residues.

This clonotype occurred once. The chain is built from TRBV19 and TRBJ2-1, with a tentative D call TRBD2 (5 bases). The length of the CDR3 is 15 residues. V was pared by 5 bases and J by 5 bases, with 16 bases between. The germline CDR1 and CDR2 sequences are LNHDA and SQIVND (reference sequence). The CDR3 is CASSPIGRVDNEQFF. The CDR3 DNA reads as TGTGCCAGTAGTCCAATAGGGCGGGTTGACAATGAGCAGTTCTTC.

This clonotype was recorded a few times. The V and J genes are TRBV7-9 and TRBJ1-1; no firm D call. Trimming shortened V by 5 bases and J by 5 bases, and 15 bases separated the two germline ends. There are 14 residues in the CDR3. Germline CDR1 is SEHNR and CDR2 is FQNEAQ (reference sequence). CDR3 sequence (DNA): TGTGCCAGCAGCGCTATCCGGGAGGATACTGAAGCTTTCTTT. The encoded protein is CASSAIREDTEAFF.

V gene TRBV29-1 combines with J gene TRBJ1-1; D remains unclear. Trimming took 2 bases from V and 6 from J, leaving 10 bases between them. The CDR3 covers 12 residues. Germline lookup yields CDR1 SQVTM and CDR2 ANQGSEA. CDR3 region: CSVERARAEAFF. CDR3 in DNA: TGCAGCGTTGAACGGGCAAGGGCTGAAGCTTTCTTT.

This clonotype was detected only a few times. The chain links TRBV7-9 to TRBJ1-1; D gene unclear. Trimming removed 4 bases from V and 7 bases from J, with 16 bases in between. The germline V gene has CDR1 SEHNR and CDR2 FQNEAQ (reference sequence). The CDR3 consists of 14 residues. CDR3 coding DNA: TGTGCCAGCAGCTCAGGTGGTTTGGGCAGTGAAGCTTTCTTT. The encoded protein is CASSSGGLGSEAFF.

The gene calls are TRBV5-1 and TRBJ2-2, with 8 bases lining up with TRBD2. Germline CDR1 and CDR2: SGHRS and YFSETQ. V shed 0 bases and J 5 bases; nucleotides not matched to a gene: 6. The CDR3 runs to 16 residues. The CDR3 protein is CASSLASGGETGELFF. As DNA, the CDR3 is TGCGCCAGCAGCTTGGCAAGCGGGGGCGAGACCGGGGAGCTGTTTTTT.

The gene calls are TRBV20-1 and TRBJ2-3; the D gene is possibly TRBD2 (5 bases). Germline lookup yields CDR1 DFQATT and CDR2 SNEGSKA (reference sequence). Trimming pared 4 bases from V and 1 base from J, leaving 9 bases between. This CDR3 region has 13 residues. CDR3 nucleotide sequence: TGCAGTGCTAACGGAGGACGCACAGATACGCAGTATTTT. It is translated as CSANGGRTDTQYF.